A selection of T cell receptor beta chains follows, all from one sample in a study of human thymus T cells. Some clones are missing from TCRdb's copy, which holds only in-frame ones; the method was immunoSEQ multiplex PCR. This sample has some 120,000 clones, with around 94% found just once. The sequenced sample consisted of thymus tissue. The receptors were sampled from a boy under three years old with a congenital heart defect but otherwise immunologically healthy. CDR3s include the opening cysteine and the closing phenylalanine or tryptophan. The order of the fields is CDR3 length, clone size, D gene, J gene, V gene, CDR3 DNA, CDR3 protein. D genes are given only for firm matches. The size of a clone is reported for some rows only, either as once, few or many, or as a class for expanded clones.

cdr3_length: 20; clone_size: NA; d_call: TRBD2; j_call: TRBJ2-4; v_call: TRBV4-3; cdr3_nt: TGCGCCAGCAGCCAAGATCTACGAGCGGGGGGGAAATTAGCCAAAAACATTCAGTACTTC; cdr3_aa: CASSQDLRAGGKLAKNIQYF
cdr3_length: 11; clone_size: NA; d_call: NA; j_call: TRBJ2-7; v_call: TRBV14; cdr3_nt: TGTGCCAGCAGCCCTGGGGGCGAGCAGTACTTC; cdr3_aa: CASSPGGEQYF
cdr3_length: 15; clone_size: once; d_call: TRBD2; j_call: TRBJ2-1; v_call: TRBV5-6; cdr3_nt: TGTGCCAGCAGCTTGGCGGCGGGGGGGCCCCATGAGCAGTTCTTC; cdr3_aa: CASSLAAGGPHEQFF
cdr3_length: 17; clone_size: NA; d_call: TRBD1; j_call: TRBJ2-2; v_call: TRBV9; cdr3_nt: TGTGCCAGCAGCGCACCGGGACAGGGGGCGGACACCGGGGAGCTGTTTTTT; cdr3_aa: CASSAPGQGADTGELFF
cdr3_length: 16; clone_size: NA; d_call: TRBD1; j_call: TRBJ2-7; v_call: TRBV4-2; cdr3_nt: TGTGCCAGCAGCATCCGCCGGGACAGGGTTCCCTACGAGCAGTACTTC; cdr3_aa: CASSIRRDRVPYEQYF
cdr3_length: 15; clone_size: NA; d_call: TRBD2; j_call: TRBJ2-3; v_call: TRBV6-6; cdr3_nt: TGTGCCAGCAGCCCACTAGCGGGGGGGACAGATACGCAGTATTTT; cdr3_aa: CASSPLAGGTDTQYF
cdr3_length: 16; clone_size: NA; d_call: TRBD1; j_call: TRBJ2-1; v_call: TRBV30; cdr3_nt: TGTGCCTGGAGTTATCCGGGACAGGGGGCCTACAATGAGCAGTTCTTC; cdr3_aa: CAWSYPGQGAYNEQFF
cdr3_length: 16; clone_size: once; d_call: NA; j_call: TRBJ2-1; v_call: TRBV2; cdr3_nt: TGTGCCAGCAGTGAAGCTTATCCAGCCCCCTACAATGAGCAGTTCTTC; cdr3_aa: CASSEAYPAPYNEQFF
cdr3_length: 18; clone_size: NA; d_call: TRBD2; j_call: TRBJ2-7; v_call: TRBV7-2; cdr3_nt: TGTGCCAGCAGCTTAGTTGGGGTTAGGACTAGCGGGGAAGACGAGCAGTACTTC; cdr3_aa: CASSLVGVRTSGEDEQYF
cdr3_length: 13; clone_size: NA; d_call: NA; j_call: TRBJ1-2; v_call: TRBV19; cdr3_nt: TGTGCCAGTACCGAACATAGAAACTATGGCTACACCTTC; cdr3_aa: CASTEHRNYGYTF
cdr3_length: 15; clone_size: NA; d_call: NA; j_call: TRBJ2-7; v_call: TRBV4-3; cdr3_nt: TGCGCCAGCAGCCAAGATTTCGCAAAGGGAGGCGAGCAGTACTTC; cdr3_aa: CASSQDFAKGGEQYF
cdr3_length: 20; clone_size: NA; d_call: TRBD1; j_call: TRBJ1-3; v_call: TRBV14; cdr3_nt: TGTGCCAGCAGCCAATCGGCCCTGACACAGGGGCGTTTCTCTGGAAACACCATATATTTT; cdr3_aa: CASSQSALTQGRFSGNTIYF
cdr3_length: 16; clone_size: NA; d_call: TRBD1; j_call: TRBJ1-1; v_call: TRBV7-9; cdr3_nt: TGTGCCAGCAGCTGCCGGGACAGGGAGCGGAACACTGAAGCTTTCTTT; cdr3_aa: CASSCRDRERNTEAFF
cdr3_length: 13; clone_size: NA; d_call: NA; j_call: TRBJ2-2; v_call: TRBV7-2; cdr3_nt: TGTGCCAGCAGCCCATCGGGCACCGGGGAGCTGTTTTTT; cdr3_aa: CASSPSGTGELFF